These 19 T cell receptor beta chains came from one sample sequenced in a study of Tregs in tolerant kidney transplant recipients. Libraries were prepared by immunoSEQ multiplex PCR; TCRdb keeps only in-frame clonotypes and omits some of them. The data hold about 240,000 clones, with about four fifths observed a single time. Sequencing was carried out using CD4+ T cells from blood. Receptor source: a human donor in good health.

The CDR3 region is CASGPGAYGYTF. CDR3 DNA: TGTGCCAGCGGACCCGGGGCCTATGGCTACACCTTC. The chain recombines TRBV27 with TRBJ1-2, with a weak D call TRBD1 (5 bases). This CDR3 comprises 12 residues. Germline CDR1 is MNHEY and CDR2 is SMNVEV (reference sequence). V was trimmed by 8 bases and J by 4 bases, leaving 11 bases between them.

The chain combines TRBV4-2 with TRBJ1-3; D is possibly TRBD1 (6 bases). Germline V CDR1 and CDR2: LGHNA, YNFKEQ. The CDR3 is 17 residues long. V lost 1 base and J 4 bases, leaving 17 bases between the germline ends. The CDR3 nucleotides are TGTGCCAGCAGCCAAGTTGGGGTGGACAGTCTCGGAAACACCATATATTTT. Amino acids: CASSQVGVDSLGNTIYF.

CDR3 nucleotide sequence: TGTGCCAGTAGTCGCCGCCGACAGGGGGCTGGCTACACCTTC. It is translated as CASSRRRQGAGYTF. The V call is TRBV19, the J call TRBJ1-2; 10 bases are a match to TRBD1. Unmatched junction bases numbered 7, after V lost 5 bases and J lost 7 bases. Per the germline V gene, CDR1 is LNHDA and CDR2 is SQIVND (reference sequence). The CDR3 totals 14 residues.

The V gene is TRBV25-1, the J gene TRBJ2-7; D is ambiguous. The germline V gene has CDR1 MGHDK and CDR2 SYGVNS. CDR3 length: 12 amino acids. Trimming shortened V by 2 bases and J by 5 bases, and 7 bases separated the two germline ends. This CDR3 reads CASSERANEQYF. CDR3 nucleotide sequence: TGTGCCAGCAGTGAAAGGGCCAACGAGCAGTACTTC.

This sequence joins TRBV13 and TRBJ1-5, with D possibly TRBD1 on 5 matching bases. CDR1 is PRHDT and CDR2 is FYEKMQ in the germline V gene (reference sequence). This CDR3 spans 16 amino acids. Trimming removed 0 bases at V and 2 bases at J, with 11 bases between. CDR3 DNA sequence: TGTGCCAGCAGCTTAGGGGGGCTGGGTCGCAATCAGCCCCAGCATTTT. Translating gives CASSLGGLGRNQPQHF.

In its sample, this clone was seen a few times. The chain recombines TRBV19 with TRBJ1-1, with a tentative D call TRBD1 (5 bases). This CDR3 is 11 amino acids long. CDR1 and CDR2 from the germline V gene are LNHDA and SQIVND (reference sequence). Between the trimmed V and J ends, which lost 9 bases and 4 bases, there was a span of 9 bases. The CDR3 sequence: CASAGGTEAFF. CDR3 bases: TGTGCCAGCGCCGGGGGCACTGAAGCTTTCTTT.

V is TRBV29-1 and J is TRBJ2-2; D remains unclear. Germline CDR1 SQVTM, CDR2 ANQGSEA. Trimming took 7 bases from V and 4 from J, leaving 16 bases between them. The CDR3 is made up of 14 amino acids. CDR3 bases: TGCAGCGGCCACGGACCGAGTGCCACCGGGGAGCTGTTTTTT. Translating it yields CSGHGPSATGELFF.

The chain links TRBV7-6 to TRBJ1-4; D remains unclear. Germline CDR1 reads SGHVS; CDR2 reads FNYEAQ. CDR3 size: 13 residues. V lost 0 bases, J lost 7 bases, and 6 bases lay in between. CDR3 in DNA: TGTGCCAGCAGCTTAGCGGTGGGTGAAAAACTGTTTTTT. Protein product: CASSLAVGEKLFF.

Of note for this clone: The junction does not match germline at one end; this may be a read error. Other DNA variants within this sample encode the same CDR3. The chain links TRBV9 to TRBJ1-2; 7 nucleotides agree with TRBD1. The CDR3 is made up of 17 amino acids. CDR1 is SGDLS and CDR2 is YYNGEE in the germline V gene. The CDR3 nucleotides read TGTGCCAGCAGTGTAGGGCTACAGGGGACTCCTAACTATGGCTACACCTTC. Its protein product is CASSVGLQGTPNYGYTF.

Here the CDR3 reads CASSPPGTGDNEQFF. In nucleotides, the CDR3 is TGTGCCAGCAGCCCACCCGGGACAGGGGACAATGAGCAGTTCTTC. The genes are TRBV7-9 and TRBJ2-1; 10 bases map to TRBD1. This CDR3 comprises 15 residues. Germline V lookup: CDR1 SEHNR, CDR2 FQNEAQ (reference sequence). The trim removed 5 bases at V and 5 bases at J, leaving 6 bases unmatched.

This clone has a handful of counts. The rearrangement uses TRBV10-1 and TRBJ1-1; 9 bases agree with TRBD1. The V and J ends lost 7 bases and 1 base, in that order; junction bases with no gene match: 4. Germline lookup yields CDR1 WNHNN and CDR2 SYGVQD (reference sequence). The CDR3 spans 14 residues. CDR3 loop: CASTLGQGNTEAFF. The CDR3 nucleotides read TGCGCCAGCACCTTGGGACAGGGGAACACTGAAGCTTTCTTT.

CDR3 bases: TGTGCCAGCAGCCAAGACGCCTTGACCTACGAGCAGTACTTC. The encoded protein is CASSQDALTYEQYF. The gene calls are TRBV4-2 and TRBJ2-7; D is ambiguous. The ends were cut back, 0 bases at V and 2 bases at J, with 8 bases in the middle. The germline gives CDR1 LGHNA, CDR2 YNFKEQ. This CDR3 is built from 14 residues.

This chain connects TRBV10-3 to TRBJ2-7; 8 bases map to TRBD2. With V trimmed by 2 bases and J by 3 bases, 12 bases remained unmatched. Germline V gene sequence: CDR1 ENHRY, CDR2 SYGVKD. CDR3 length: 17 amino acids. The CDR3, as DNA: TGTGCCATCAGTGAGATCAAATTCAGTAGCGGGGTCTACGAGCAGTACTTC. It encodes CAISEIKFSSGVYEQYF.

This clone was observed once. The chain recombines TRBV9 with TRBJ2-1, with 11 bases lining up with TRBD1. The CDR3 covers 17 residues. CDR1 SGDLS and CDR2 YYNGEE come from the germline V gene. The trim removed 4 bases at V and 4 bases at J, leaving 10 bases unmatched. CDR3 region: CASSPTGDRGVYNEQFF. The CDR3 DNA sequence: TGTGCCAGCAGCCCCACAGGGGACAGGGGGGTTTACAATGAGCAGTTCTTC. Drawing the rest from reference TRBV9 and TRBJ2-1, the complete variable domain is DSGVTQTPKHLITATGQRVTLRCSPRSGDLSVYWYQQSLDQGLQFLIQYYNGEERAKGNILERFSAQQFPDLHSELNLSSLELGDSALYFCASSPTGDRGVYNEQFFGPGTRLTVL.

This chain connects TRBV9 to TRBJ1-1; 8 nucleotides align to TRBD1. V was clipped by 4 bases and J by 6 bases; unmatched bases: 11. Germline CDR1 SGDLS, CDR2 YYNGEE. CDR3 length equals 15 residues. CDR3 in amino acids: CASSPRTGLLSEAFF. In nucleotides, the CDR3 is TGTGCCAGCAGCCCCCGGACAGGGTTATTATCTGAAGCTTTCTTT.

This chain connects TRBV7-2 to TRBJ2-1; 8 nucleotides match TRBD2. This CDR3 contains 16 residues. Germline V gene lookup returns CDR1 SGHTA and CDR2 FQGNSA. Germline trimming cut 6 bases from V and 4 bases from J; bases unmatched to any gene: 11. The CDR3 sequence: CASSRNGRAQYNEQFF. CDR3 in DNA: TGTGCCAGCAGTAGGAACGGGAGGGCCCAATACAATGAGCAGTTCTTC.

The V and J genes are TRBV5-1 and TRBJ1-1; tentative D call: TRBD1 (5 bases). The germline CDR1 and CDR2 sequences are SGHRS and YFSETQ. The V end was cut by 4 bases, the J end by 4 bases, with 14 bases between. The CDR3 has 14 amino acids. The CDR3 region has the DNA TGCGCCAGCAGCAAGAACGGACACTTCACTGAAGCTTTCTTT. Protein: CASSKNGHFTEAFF.

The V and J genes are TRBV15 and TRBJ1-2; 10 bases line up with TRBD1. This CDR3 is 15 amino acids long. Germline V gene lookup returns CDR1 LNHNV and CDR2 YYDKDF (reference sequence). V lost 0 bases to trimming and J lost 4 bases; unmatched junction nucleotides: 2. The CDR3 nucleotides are TGTGCCACCAGCAGAGAGGGACAGGGGAGCTATGGCTACACCTTC. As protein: CATSREGQGSYGYTF.

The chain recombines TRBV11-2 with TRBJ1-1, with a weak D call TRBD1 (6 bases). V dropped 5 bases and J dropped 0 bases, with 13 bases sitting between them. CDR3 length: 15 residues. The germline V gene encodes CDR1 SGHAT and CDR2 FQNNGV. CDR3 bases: TGTGCCAGCAGCCCTCGGGGACACATGAACACTGAAGCTTTCTTT. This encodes CASSPRGHMNTEAFF.